Presented here are 26 T cell receptor beta chains from one specimen sequenced in a study of T cells in Graves' hyperthyroidism and ophthalmopathy. RNA transcripts gave rise to amplified TCR beta CDR3 regions. The TCR CDR3 was amplified in a first-round RT-PCR using the HTBI primer set. In TCRdb, the multiplex PCR reads were re-called with MiXCR into one record per CDR3 protein. The table includes about 690,000 distinct CDR3 sequences, 17% detected once. The source material was blood. The receptors stem from a man aged 50-59 years with Graves' hyperthyroidism.

This clonotype was picked up a small number of times. The chain is built from TRBV6-1 and TRBJ1-1, with D possibly matching TRBD1 (5 bases). CDR1 is MNHNS, CDR2 SASEGT, per germline. The CDR3 contains 14 residues. V was shortened by 6 bases and J by 11 bases, with 22 bases between the two germline ends. This CDR3 reads CASRPTRDGPWAFF. The CDR3 DNA is TGTGCCAGCAGGCCGACCCGGGACGGCCCGTGGGCTTTCTTT.

This clonotype was counted ten times or more. The CDR3 DNA follows: TGCGCCAGCAGCTTGGTCCCCCGACGCCCCCAGCATTTT. Residues: CASSLVPRRPQHF. This rearrangement joins TRBV5-1 to TRBJ1-5; D remains unclear. The V gene lost 0 bases and the J gene lost 10 bases, with 11 bases spanning the gap. The CDR3 has 13 residues. The germline V gene encodes CDR1 SGHRS and CDR2 YFSETQ.

Ten or more counts support this clonotype. The genes are TRBV2 and TRBJ1-1, with no clear D. Trimming cost V 11 bases and J 5 bases, with 15 bases left between them. The CDR3 has 12 amino acids. CDR1 is SNHLY, CDR2 FYNNEI, per germline. The DNA of the CDR3 is TGTGCCTGCTGGGCCCCGGGTACTGAAGCTTTCTTT. This codes for CACWAPGTEAFF. Based on the CDR3 plus reference TRBV2 and TRBJ1-1, the full variable domain is EPEVTQTPSHQVTQMGQEVILRCVPISNHLYFYWYRQILGQKVEFLVSFYNNEISEKSEIFDDQFSVERPDGSNFTLKIRSTKLEDSAMYFCACWAPGTEAFFGQGTRLTVV.

This clonotype came up many times. The rearrangement joins TRBV28 to TRBJ2-3, with 8 bases that match TRBD1. The V segment lost 6 bases and the J segment 3 bases; nucleotides outside the gene matches: 8. Germline V lookup: CDR1 MDHEN, CDR2 SYDVKM. This CDR3 has 15 amino acids. The CDR3 nucleotides read TGTGCCAGCAGCAAGGACAGGGACGGGACAGATACGCAGTATTTT. Translated, it gives CASSKDRDGTDTQYF. Complete variable domain (other parts from reference TRBV28 and TRBJ2-3): DVKVTQSSRYLVKRTGEKVFLECVQDMDHENMFWYRQDPGLGLRLIYFSYDVKMKEKGDIPEGYSVSREKKERFSLILESASTNQTSMYLCASSKDRDGTDTQYFGPGTRLTVL.

This clonotype was counted a few times. The rearrangement links TRBV4-3 to TRBJ1-1, with D perhaps TRBD1 (5 bases). CDR1 and CDR2 (germline): LGHNA, YSLEER. The V end lost 0 bases, the J end lost 4 bases, and 12 bases lay between the germline ends. CDR3 size: 15 residues. CDR3 protein: CASSQDLGTATEAFF. The CDR3, as DNA: TGCGCCAGCAGCCAAGATCTGGGGACGGCCACTGAAGCTTTCTTT.

For this clonotype: A much larger clone lies a single base off, so this may be a read error. CDR3 sequence: CASSDRDNGQFF. The CDR3 DNA follows: TGTGCCAGCAGCGACAGAGACAATGGGCAGTTCTTC. The chain couples TRBV7-9 to TRBJ2-1, with D tentatively TRBD1 (5 bases). Germline CDR1 and CDR2: SEHNR and FQNEAQ (reference sequence). This CDR3 region has 12 residues.

At least ten counts were recorded for this clonotype. This chain joins TRBV12-3 or TRBV12-4 and TRBJ1-1, with a possible D match to TRBD1 (6 bases). Trimming shortened V by 4 bases and J by 6 bases, and 24 bases separated the two germline ends. The CDR3 is 17 amino acids. CDR3: CASSSPPIKRGGPEAFF. The CDR3 DNA follows: TGTGCCAGCAGTTCCCCTCCGATTAAAAGGGGGGGCCCTGAAGCTTTCTTT.

This clonotype came up many times. V and J are TRBV28 and TRBJ2-2, with 8 bases fitting TRBD1. Germline V gene data show CDR1 as MDHEN and CDR2 as SYDVKM. After removal of 5 bases from V and 3 bases from J, the junction contained 8 bases not matched to a gene. This CDR3 comprises 16 residues. Here the CDR3 reads CASSPSGGADTGELFF. The CDR3 DNA sequence: TGTGCCAGCAGTCCCTCAGGGGGCGCGGACACCGGGGAGCTGTTTTTT.

Many counts were recorded for this clonotype. This CDR3 is CSARVRIREGEQYF. CDR3 in DNA: TGCAGTGCTAGAGTAAGGATACGGGAAGGCGAGCAGTACTTC. The genes are TRBV20-1 and TRBJ2-7; maybe TRBD2 (5 bases). Trimming left V 1 base short and J 6 bases short, with 16 bases between. CDR3 length equals 14 residues. From germline, CDR1 is DFQATT and CDR2 SNEGSKA (reference sequence).

This clonotype has ten or more counts. The chain combines TRBV28 with TRBJ2-1; weak D call: TRBD2 (5 bases). Trimming pared 10 bases from V and 1 base from J, leaving 17 bases between. This CDR3 spans 15 amino acids. From germline, CDR1 is MDHEN and CDR2 SYDVKM. CDR3 bases: TGTGCCACCCGCCGTCCGGGAAAATCCTACAATGAGCAGTTCTTC. Amino acids: CATRRPGKSYNEQFF.

This clonotype was counted a few times. J is TRBJ1-5 and V is TRBV19, with 10 positions matching TRBD1. Trimming cost V 6 bases and J 3 bases; bases outside gene matches: 8. This CDR3 contains 16 residues. Germline V CDR1 and CDR2: LNHDA, SQIVND (reference sequence). The CDR3 loop is CASRRPTGGYNQPQHF. The CDR3 coding sequence is TGTGCCAGTAGACGTCCGACAGGGGGCTACAATCAGCCCCAGCATTTT.

The chain employs TRBV15 and TRBJ1-5; D is possibly TRBD1 (6 bases). Trimming left V 1 base short and J 1 base short, with 11 bases between. Germline assignment: CDR1 LNHNV and CDR2 YYDKDF (reference sequence). The CDR3 is made up of 16 amino acids. CDR3 bases: TGTGCCACCAGCAGAGTACCAGGGGAGAGCAATCAGCCCCAGCATTTT. The encoded protein is CATSRVPGESNQPQHF.

This clonotype was detected ten times or more. The CDR3 loop is CASSVGGARSYEQYF. The CDR3 nucleotides read TGTGCCAGCAGCGTAGGGGGGGCCCGGTCCTACGAGCAGTACTTC. This chain connects TRBV9 to TRBJ2-7; D tentatively reads TRBD1 or TRBD2 (6 bases each). V gave up 0 bases and J gave up 1 base, with 11 bases separating them. From germline, CDR1 is SGDLS and CDR2 YYNGEE. The CDR3 sequence is 15 residues long.

In its sample, this clonotype was seen many times. The V call is TRBV20-1, the J call TRBJ2-1, with D unclear. V lost 4 bases and J 6 bases, leaving 7 bases between the germline ends. The CDR3 has 11 amino acids. Germline-derived CDR1 and CDR2 are DFQATT and SNEGSKA (reference sequence). The CDR3 protein is CSAIFRNEQFF. The CDR3 nucleotides read TGCAGTGCTATTTTTCGCAATGAGCAGTTCTTC.

This clonotype was seen many times. The chain couples TRBV6-1 to TRBJ1-2; 9 positions agree with TRBD1. The CDR3 is made up of 14 amino acids. Germline CDR1 MNHNS, CDR2 SASEGT. V was clipped by 4 bases and J by 7 bases; unmatched bases: 7. This chain's CDR3 is CASSAPGQGFGYTF. As DNA, the CDR3 is TGTGCCAGCAGTGCGCCGGGACAGGGATTTGGCTACACCTTC.

The rearrangement uses TRBV14 and TRBJ2-3; 11 positions match TRBD2. Trimming took 1 base from V and 4 from J; bases not matched to a gene: 7. The CDR3 is 17 amino acids. Germline V gene sequence: CDR1 SGHDN, CDR2 FVKESK. The DNA of the CDR3 is TGTGCCAGCAGCCAAGCGTGGCTAGCGGGAGGTTCAGATACGCAGTATTTT. It translates to CASSQAWLAGGSDTQYF.

The J gene is TRBJ2-7, the V gene TRBV29-1, with 13 bases lining up with TRBD2. Germline V lookup: CDR1 SQVTM, CDR2 ANQGSEA. The CDR3 runs 17 residues. V was clipped by 7 bases and J by 1 base; unmatched bases: 13. The CDR3 DNA follows: TGCAGCGCTAGCGGACTAGCGGGAGTTTCTGGATCCTACGAGCAGTACTTC. Translated, it gives CSASGLAGVSGSYEQYF.

This clonotype has ten or more counts. The chain carries TRBV11-3 and TRBJ1-1, with D hard to call. The CDR3 spans 13 residues. Looked up from germline, CDR1 is SGHNT and CDR2 is YENEEA. Trimming removed 5 bases at V and 0 bases at J, with 7 bases between. Here the CDR3 reads CASSTRMNTEAFF. CDR3 DNA: TGTGCCAGCAGCACCCGAATGAACACTGAAGCTTTCTTT.

This clonotype came up a few times. The chain carries TRBV7-2 and TRBJ1-1, with D perhaps matching TRBD1 (5 bases). CDR1 and CDR2 from the germline V gene are SGHTA and FQGNSA. V was cut by 3 bases and J by 2 bases, with 19 bases left in between. This CDR3 spans 17 amino acids. The CDR3 nucleotides are TGTGCCAGCAGCTTTCCTCTAAAGGGGAGTATCAACACTGAAGCTTTCTTT. It specifies CASSFPLKGSINTEAFF.

The rearrangement links TRBV5-5 to TRBJ2-2; D gene uncertain. The germline gives CDR1 SGHKS, CDR2 YYEKEE (reference sequence). This CDR3 has 16 amino acids. The V end was cut by 5 bases, the J end by 0 bases, with 14 bases between. In DNA form, the CDR3 reads TGTGCCAGCAGGCGTCCCGCAGATACGAACACCGGGGAGCTGTTTTTT. Translation: CASRRPADTNTGELFF.

This rearrangement joins TRBV29-1 to TRBJ2-1, with a weak D call TRBD1 (6 bases). Germline assignment: CDR1 SQVTM and CDR2 ANQGSEA. V lost 3 bases and J lost 6, with 9 bases in between. The CDR3 spans 12 residues. CDR3 amino acids: CSVDGQINEQFF. In nucleotides, the CDR3 is TGCAGCGTTGATGGACAGATCAATGAGCAGTTCTTC.

Only a few counts were recorded for this clonotype. The CDR3 reads CASSFYRSDSNQPQHF. CDR3 bases: TGTGCCAGCAGCTTCTATCGTTCGGATAGCAATCAGCCCCAGCATTTT. The chain joins TRBV5-5 to TRBJ1-5, with D unclear. Germline V gene sequence: CDR1 SGHKS, CDR2 YYEKEE (reference sequence). The CDR3 covers 16 residues. V gave up 2 bases and J gave up 0 bases, with 12 bases separating them.

This clonotype was counted ten times or more. The V gene is TRBV6-2 or TRBV6-3, the J gene TRBJ2-1; 8 bases are shared with TRBD1. Germline V gives CDR1 MNHEY, CDR2 SVGEGT. The CDR3 loop spans 15 amino acids. Trimming removed 2 bases from V and 7 bases from J; junction bases left unmatched: 7. In nucleotides, the CDR3 is TGTGCCAGCAGTTACGTCCAGGGGGCTCGGAATGAGCAGTTCTTC. It specifies CASSYVQGARNEQFF.

A remark on this clonotype: Possible read error: a much larger clone is one base away. The gene calls are TRBV27 and TRBJ2-7; D tentatively reads TRBD1 or TRBD2 (6 bases each). CDR1 and CDR2 from the germline V gene are MNHEY and SMNVEV (reference sequence). The CDR3 extends over 18 amino acids. V was clipped by 5 bases and J by 0 bases, with 23 bases between them. Written as DNA, the CDR3 is TGTGCCAGCAGTGGACCTGGAGGGACACCCCTATTCTCCTACGAGCAGTACTTC. Amino acid sequence: CASSGPGGTPLFSYEQYF.

This clonotype was seen at least ten times. The chain links TRBV28 to TRBJ1-4; TRBD1 matches at 10 bases. With V trimmed by 6 bases and J by 8 bases, 12 bases remained unmatched. CDR3 size: 16 residues. Germline V lookup: CDR1 MDHEN, CDR2 SYDVKM. CDR3 loop: CASRYSPGQGNEKLFF. CDR3 coding DNA: TGTGCCAGCAGATATTCGCCGGGACAGGGGAACGAAAAACTGTTTTTT.

This clonotype has ten or more counts. The chain links TRBV7-2 to TRBJ2-7, with TRBD1 matching over 7 bases. The germline CDR1 and CDR2 sequences are SGHTA and FQGNSA. V was pared by 6 bases and J by 2 bases, with 7 bases of the junction left unmatched. The CDR3 spans 14 residues. CDR3 DNA: TGTGCCAGCAGAGGGGGCGGACGGACCTACGAGCAGTACTTC. Encoded protein: CASRGGGRTYEQYF.